Below, 9 T cell receptor beta chains from the same sample are listed, as sequenced in a study of shared clonotypes between healthy human individuals. Produced via immunoSEQ multiplex PCR; TCRdb's table is partial and in-frame only. The table has approximately 2,000,000 clones, around 95% seen once. It was CD45RO-negative cells, positively selected for CCR7, that made up naive CD8 cells, with terminally differentiated effector memory CD45RA+ cells excluded. The sample taken for sequencing was naive CD8+ T cells from PBMCs. These receptors all come from a man younger than 35 in good health. Some clones in this sample may be carry-over from other donors' samples.

The DNA of the CDR3 is TGCGCCAGCAGCCAAGACGTGGGGGCGACCCTGAACACTGAAGCTTTCTTT. Its translation is CASSQDVGATLNTEAFF. V is TRBV4-1 and J is TRBJ1-1, with D possibly TRBD1 on 6 matching bases. The CDR3 covers 17 residues. V lost 0 bases and J lost 0, with 14 bases in between. Germline values: CDR1 MGHRA, CDR2 YSYEKL.

The rearrangement links TRBV27 to TRBJ2-7; 9 nucleotides match TRBD1. V gave up 6 bases and J gave up 5 bases; unmatched junction bases: 14. Looked up from germline, CDR1 is MNHEY and CDR2 is SMNVEV (reference sequence). CDR3 length equals 16 residues. CDR3 sequence reads: CASSHGPGQGWHEQYF. CDR3 in DNA: TGTGCCAGCAGCCACGGTCCGGGACAGGGCTGGCACGAGCAGTACTTC.

The chain is built from TRBV10-2 and TRBJ2-2, with 8 nucleotides matching TRBD2. This CDR3 is 15 amino acids long. Germline assignment: CDR1 WSHSY and CDR2 SAAADI. The J segment lost 2 bases and the V segment lost 6 bases, leaving 5 bases of the junction unmatched. CDR3 region: CASRIAGPNTGELFF. Written as DNA, the CDR3 is TGCGCCAGCAGAATAGCGGGACCAAACACCGGGGAGCTGTTTTTT.

This clone was seen just once. The rearrangement joins TRBV14 to TRBJ2-1; D is uncertain. The CDR3 runs to 15 residues. Germline V CDR1 and CDR2: SGHDN, FVKESK. The V gene lost 0 bases and the J gene lost 4 bases, with 10 bases spanning the gap. CDR3 amino acids: CASSQEMHSYNEQFF. For the CDR3, the DNA is TGTGCCAGCAGCCAAGAGATGCACAGTTACAATGAGCAGTTCTTC. Full variable domain (missing parts from reference TRBV14 and TRBJ2-1): EAGVTQFPSHSVIEKGQTVTLRCDPISGHDNLYWYRRVMGKEIKFLLHFVKESKQDESGMPNNRFLAERTGGTYSTLKVQPAELEDSGVYFCASSQEMHSYNEQFFGPGTRLTVL.

The chain recombines TRBV7-9 with TRBJ2-7; D is undetermined. This CDR3 has 14 amino acids. In germline, CDR1 is SEHNR, CDR2 FQNEAQ (reference sequence). The V end lost 5 bases, the J end lost 0 bases, and 11 bases lay between the germline ends. The CDR3 reads CASSKVVSSYEQYF. CDR3 sequence (DNA): TGTGCCAGCAGCAAGGTTGTCAGCTCCTACGAGCAGTACTTC.

V gene TRBV4-1 combines with J gene TRBJ2-7; D tentatively reads TRBD1 or TRBD2 (5 bases each). CDR3 length equals 17 residues. The germline CDR1 and CDR2 sequences are MGHRA and YSYEKL. Deletions cut 1 base from V and 0 bases from J, with 16 bases between. This chain's CDR3 is CASSQGGPGRISYEQYF. CDR3 nucleotides: TGCGCCAGCAGCCAAGGAGGACCGGGACGGATCTCCTACGAGCAGTACTTC.

V is TRBV10-3 and J is TRBJ2-7, with TRBD1 identical over 8 bases. Losses at the gene ends were 2 bases for V and 2 bases for J; bases not matched to a gene: 5. The CDR3 spans 15 residues. Germline CDR1 is ENHRY and CDR2 is SYGVKD. In DNA, the CDR3 is TGTGCCATCAGTGAGCATCGACAGGGGACCTACGAGCAGTACTTC. Translated: CAISEHRQGTYEQYF.

The chain uses TRBV29-1 and TRBJ1-3, with 7 bases identical to TRBD1. The V and J ends lost 6 bases and 4 bases, in that order; junction bases with no gene match: 6. The CDR3 extends over 13 amino acids. Germline assignment: CDR1 SQVTM and CDR2 ANQGSEA. The CDR3 reads CSVRPGQGNTIYF. The CDR3 DNA is TGCAGCGTACGACCGGGACAGGGAAACACCATATATTTT.

The rearrangement links TRBV10-1 to TRBJ2-1; 9 bases agree with TRBD1. Germline CDR1 WNHNN, CDR2 SYGVQD (reference sequence). V shed 5 bases, J shed 0 bases, and the junction held 8 bases outside the gene matches. CDR3 size: 17 residues. CDR3 DNA sequence: TGCGCCAGCAGTTCGGGACAGGGTACGGGCTCCTACAATGAGCAGTTCTTC. Encoded protein: CASSSGQGTGSYNEQFF.